Following are 6 T cell receptor beta chains from one sample sequenced in a study of Ad26.COV2.S vaccination and SARS-CoV-2 variants (dated by TCRdb to the early 2020s). What the treatment or condition label conveys for this sample: around 19 received Ad26.COV2.S at low or high dose, single or two shots; roughly 5 received placebo; per-sample allocation not given. For vaccine and placebo recipients, repertoires were sequenced using samples collected on day 63 after the first injection. Preparation of the library involved the immunoSEQ multiplex PCR assay. As stored in TCRdb, this immuneACCESS dataset retains in-frame rearrangements with V and J assigned. A fraction of the clones does not appear; measured against another copy, unresolved V genes explain less than half of the discrepancy, and the remainder lacks a known reason. The table for this sample lists some 340,000 clones; about 86% of them were counted only once. Of the sample, 1.5% to 2% is held by the ten largest clones.

The specimen comprised peripheral blood, sampled in a trial of Ad26.COV2.S vaccine versus placebo. The source of these receptors is a person between 18 and 65 years old who received the Ad26.COV2.S COVID-19 vaccine or a placebo.

This clone has a single count. This rearrangement joins TRBV7-9 to TRBJ2-3; D might be TRBD1 (6 bases). This CDR3 contains 15 residues. Trimming left V 3 bases short and J 0 bases short, with 10 bases between. Germline V gene lookup returns CDR1 SEHNR and CDR2 FQNEAQ (reference sequence). Written as DNA, the CDR3 is TGTGCCAGCAGCTTCGACAGGCCCAGCACAGATACGCAGTATTTT. Translated: CASSFDRPSTDTQYF.

This rearrangement joins TRBV3-1 (or the pseudogene TRBV3-2) to TRBJ2-1, with 11 bases fitting TRBD2. The V gene's germline CDR1 is LGHDT and CDR2 YNNKEL (reference sequence). The CDR3 runs to 15 residues. Trimming at V came to 7 bases and at J to 3 bases, leaving 5 bases not matched to a gene. The CDR3 region is CASTYSGGDYNEQFF. In nucleotides, the CDR3 is TGTGCCAGCACCTATAGCGGGGGGGACTACAATGAGCAGTTCTTC.

V and J are TRBV18 and TRBJ1-6; 8 positions agree with TRBD1. J was trimmed by 3 bases and V by 4 bases; bases with no gene match: 8. This CDR3 has 17 residues. Germline V gene data show CDR1 as KGHSH and CDR2 as LQKENI. CDR3 sequence (DNA): TGTGCCAGCTCACGAATGACAGGGGCCCTCTATAATTCACCCCTCCACTTT. Protein sequence: CASSRMTGALYNSPLHF.

The chain employs TRBV3-1 (or the pseudogene TRBV3-2) and TRBJ1-1, with D hard to call. Germline assignment: CDR1 LGHDT and CDR2 YNNKEL (reference sequence). The CDR3 loop spans 14 amino acids. Trimming stripped 4 bases from V and 3 bases from J, with 12 bases between. CDR3 residues: CASSLIERDTEAFF. The CDR3 nucleotides read TGTGCCAGCAGCCTGATCGAGCGGGACACTGAAGCTTTCTTT.

The J gene is TRBJ2-1, the V gene TRBV4-3, with 7 bases aligning to TRBD1. V shed 2 bases, J shed 0 bases, and the junction held 4 bases outside the gene matches. CDR1 and CDR2 (germline): LGHNA, YSLEER. The CDR3 has 16 residues. The DNA for the CDR3 is TGCGCCAGCAGCCAACCAGCAGGGGGCTCCTACAATGAGCAGTTCTTC. Residues: CASSQPAGGSYNEQFF.

This clone showed up many times. The chain couples TRBV27 to TRBJ1-5, with D unresolved. The CDR3 consists of 13 residues. V lost 2 bases and J 9 bases, leaving 11 bases between the germline ends. Germline V CDR1 and CDR2: MNHEY, SMNVEV (reference sequence). The CDR3, as DNA: TGTGCCAGCAGTTTAGACGGGGATTGGCCCCAGCATTTT. Translated, it gives CASSLDGDWPQHF.